The clone carrying this TCR beta chain appeared once. The antigen is unknown. The entry originates in a study of yellow fever vaccine responses in identical twins. Study-level points and caveats: Twins reportedly mounted vaccine T cell responses that seemed partly convergent, partly personalized.

One entry per CDR3 protein results from TCRdb running MiXCR on the RT-PCR reads. The repertoire includes about 4,700 distinct CDR3 sequences, roughly 90% of them detected once, and approximately 2.1% sits in the top ten. This TCR came from a young woman who received the yellow fever vaccine. Sequenced here: T cells from blood (PBMCs), unsorted or a sorted subset (not recorded which), sampled before or after yellow fever vaccination (not recorded which).

CDR3 region: CASSWGDSQETQYF. The CDR3 nucleotides read TGCGCCAGCAGCTGGGGGGACAGTCAAGAGACCCAGTACTTC. The chain links TRBV5-1 to TRBJ2-5; the D gene is possibly TRBD1 (7 bases). The CDR3 loop spans 14 amino acids. V was clipped by 3 bases and J by 2 bases, with 11 bases between them. Germline V lookup: CDR1 SGHRS, CDR2 YFSETQ.